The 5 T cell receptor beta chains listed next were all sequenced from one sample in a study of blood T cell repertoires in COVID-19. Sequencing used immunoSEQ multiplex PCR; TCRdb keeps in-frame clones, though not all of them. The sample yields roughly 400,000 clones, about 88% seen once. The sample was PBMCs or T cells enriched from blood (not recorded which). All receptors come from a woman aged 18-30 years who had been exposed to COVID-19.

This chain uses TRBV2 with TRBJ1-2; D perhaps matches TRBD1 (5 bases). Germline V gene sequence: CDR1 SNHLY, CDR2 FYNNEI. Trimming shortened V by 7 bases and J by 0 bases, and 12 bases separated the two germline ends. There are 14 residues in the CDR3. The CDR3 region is CASNEQATNYGYTF. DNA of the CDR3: TGTGCCAGCAACGAACAGGCGACTAACTATGGCTACACCTTC.

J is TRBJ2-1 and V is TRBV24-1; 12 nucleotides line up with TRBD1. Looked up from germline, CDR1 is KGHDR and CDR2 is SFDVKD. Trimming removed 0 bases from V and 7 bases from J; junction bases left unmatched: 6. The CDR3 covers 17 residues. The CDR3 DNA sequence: TGTGCCACCAGTGATTTGCCCGGGACAGGGGGCCAAAATGAGCAGTTCTTC. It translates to CATSDLPGTGGQNEQFF.

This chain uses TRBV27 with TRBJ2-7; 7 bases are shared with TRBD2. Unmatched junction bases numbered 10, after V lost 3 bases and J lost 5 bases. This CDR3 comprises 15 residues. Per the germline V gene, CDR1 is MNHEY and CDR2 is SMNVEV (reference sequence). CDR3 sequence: CASSFSSAGVHEQYF. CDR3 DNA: TGTGCCAGCAGTTTCTCTTCGGCGGGAGTCCACGAGCAGTACTTC.

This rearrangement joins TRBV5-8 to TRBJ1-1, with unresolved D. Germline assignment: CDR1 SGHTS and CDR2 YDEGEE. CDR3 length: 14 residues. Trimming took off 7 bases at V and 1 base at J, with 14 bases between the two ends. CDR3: CASSGNPANTEAFF. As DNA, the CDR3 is TGTGCCAGCTCAGGCAACCCAGCGAACACTGAAGCTTTCTTT.

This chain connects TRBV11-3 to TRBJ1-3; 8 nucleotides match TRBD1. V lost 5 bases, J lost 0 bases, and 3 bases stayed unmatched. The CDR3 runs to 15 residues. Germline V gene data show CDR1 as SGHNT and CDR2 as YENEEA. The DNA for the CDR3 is TGTGCCAGCAGCGGGGGGACAGGCTCTGGAAACACCATATATTTT. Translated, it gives CASSGGTGSGNTIYF.